This T cell receptor beta chain was sequenced during a study of shared clonotypes between healthy human individuals. Study at large: Serving as donors were two women and three men, whose ages spanned 18 to 49.

This clone came up a few times. Trimming took 4 bases from V and 0 from J; bases not matched to a gene: 2. CDR1 MNHNS and CDR2 SASEGT come from the germline V gene. The CDR3 is 16 amino acids. Each subset's genomic DNA was shared equally among a number of immunoSEQ plates. PBMC DNA, left unsorted, was sequenced on ten immunoSEQ deep assay plates. Data came from immunoSEQ multiplex PCR; TCRdb stores just in-frame clones and leaves some out. Of 550,000 to 600,000 clones listed, around three quarters are singletons. Sequencing input: PBMCs. The V and J genes are TRBV6-1 and TRBJ2-6; TRBD1 matches at 8 bases. The TCR sequence derives from a woman in her thirties or forties in good health. Some clones in this sample may be carry-over from other donors' samples. CDR3 sequence (DNA): TGTGCCAGCAGTGCTACAGGGGGCTCTGGGGCCAACGTCCTGACTTTC. It codes for CASSATGGSGANVLTF.